One sample yielded the 14 T cell receptor beta chains listed below, sequenced in a study of OX40 agonist ivuxolimab in advanced cancers. The table came from immunoSEQ multiplex PCR; TCRdb's copy has only in-frame clones and leaves some out. This sample has around 34,000 clones, with about 89% found just once. The sequences come from CD4+ or CD8+ T cells sorted from blood, collected in a trial of the OX40 agonist ivuxolimab. The receptors stem from an adult with an advanced solid tumor such as melanoma, head and neck, liver or kidney cancer.

The V gene is TRBV5-1, the J gene TRBJ2-1; D is uncertain. The germline CDR1 and CDR2 sequences are SGHRS and YFSETQ. The CDR3 is 13 amino acids. Trimming shortened V by 1 base and J by 5 bases, and 7 bases separated the two germline ends. CDR3 bases: TGCGCCAGCAGCTTGCGACCGAACAATGAGCAGTTCTTC. Its protein product is CASSLRPNNEQFF.

The V call is TRBV13, the J call TRBJ2-7; D may correspond to TRBD1 or TRBD2 (5 bases each). CDR1 is PRHDT, CDR2 FYEKMQ, per germline (reference sequence). Trimming stripped 2 bases from V and 3 bases from J, with 14 bases between. This CDR3 is built from 15 residues. DNA of the CDR3: TGTGCCAGCAGCTTACGAGGGGCGCCGATCTACGAGCAGTACTTC. Translating gives CASSLRGAPIYEQYF. Using reference TRBV13 and TRBJ2-7 for the parts outside the CDR3, the full variable domain is AAGVIQSPRHLIKEKRETATLKCYPIPRHDTVYWYQQGPGQDPQFLISFYEKMQSDKGSIPDRFSAQQFSDYHSELNMSSLELGDSALYFCASSLRGAPIYEQYFGPGTRLTVT.

As regards this clone: The missing conserved phenylalanine or tryptophan at the end of this CDR3 makes a read error likely. The limits of the CDR3 on the DNA are not certain, so only TCRdb's listed CDR3 is given. CDR3 in amino acids: CATSTPRTLNPTE. The V and J genes are TRBV15 and TRBJ2-3. Germline lookup yields CDR1 LNHNV and CDR2 YYDKDF (reference sequence). The CDR3 is 13 residues long, ends included.

The genes are TRBV28 and TRBJ2-7; D not certain. V lost 6 bases to trimming and J lost 4 bases, with 13 bases between them. Germline V gives CDR1 MDHEN, CDR2 SYDVKM. CDR3 length: 13 amino acids. The chain's CDR3 is CASSPSGSYEQYF. As DNA, the CDR3 is TGTGCCAGCAGCCCATCGGGTTCTTACGAGCAGTACTTC.

The J gene is TRBJ2-7, the V gene TRBV11-2; a weak D match, TRBD2 (5 bases). Trimming took off 4 bases at V and 2 bases at J, with 6 bases between the two ends. The CDR3 has 12 amino acids. Per germline, CDR1 SGHAT and CDR2 FQNNGV. CDR3 protein: CASSSGTYEQYF. The CDR3 coding sequence is TGTGCCAGCAGCTCGGGAACCTACGAGCAGTACTTC.

This clone was observed once. The V and J genes are TRBV2 and TRBJ2-7; 7 nucleotides agree with TRBD2. V was clipped by 5 bases and J by 4 bases; unmatched bases: 14. The CDR3 has 16 residues. From germline, CDR1 is SNHLY and CDR2 FYNNEI. The chain's CDR3 is CASSPRGTGGGYEQYF. CDR3 in DNA: TGTGCCAGCAGTCCCCGAGGGACTGGCGGGGGTTACGAGCAGTACTTC.

The CDR3 nucleotides are TGTGCCTGGCCTCCGGGCTCGAACACCGGGGAGCTGTTTTTT. It is translated as CAWPPGSNTGELFF. The genes are TRBV30 and TRBJ2-2; D ambiguous. This CDR3 is 14 amino acids long. Trimming took 5 bases from V and 0 from J, leaving 10 bases between them. Germline CDR1 and CDR2: GTSNPN and SVGIG (reference sequence).

The chain is built from TRBV7-2 and TRBJ2-7; D is ambiguous. This CDR3 comprises 12 residues. The germline V and J ends were trimmed by 2 bases and 2 bases, with 4 bases remaining between them. Per germline, CDR1 SGHTA and CDR2 FQGNSA. CDR3 in amino acids: CASSLNPYEQYF. The DNA for the CDR3 is TGTGCCAGCAGCTTAAACCCCTACGAGCAGTACTTC.

This clone was detected only once. The chain combines TRBV7-9 with TRBJ1-4; 9 nucleotides align to TRBD1. Unmatched junction bases numbered 6, after V lost 5 bases and J lost 8 bases. This CDR3 region has 14 residues. Germline CDR1 and CDR2: SEHNR and FQNEAQ (reference sequence). The CDR3: CASSPTGGEEKLFF. For the CDR3, the DNA is TGTGCCAGCAGCCCGACAGGGGGAGAGGAAAAACTGTTTTTT.

This clone has a single count. The chain combines TRBV27 with TRBJ2-7; possibly TRBD1 for D (6 bases). Trimming took 2 bases from V and 5 from J, leaving 13 bases between them. The V gene's germline CDR1 is MNHEY and CDR2 SMNVEV (reference sequence). This CDR3 has 14 amino acids. This chain's CDR3 is CASSLVQGLNEQYF. The CDR3 nucleotides read TGTGCCAGCAGTTTAGTCCAGGGGCTAAACGAGCAGTACTTC.

J is TRBJ1-4 and V is TRBV10-1; TRBD1 is a possible D gene (6 bases). V dropped 7 bases and J dropped 5 bases, with 8 bases sitting between them. CDR3 length: 12 residues. Germline-derived CDR1 and CDR2 are WNHNN and SYGVQD (reference sequence). CDR3 sequence (DNA): TGCGCCAGCATAACAGGGAATGAAAAACTGTTTTTT. This encodes CASITGNEKLFF.

The chain is built from TRBV28 and TRBJ2-7, with a tentative D call TRBD1 (7 bases). V lost 0 bases, J lost 6 bases, and 12 bases lay in between. This CDR3 is 14 amino acids long. From germline, CDR1 is MDHEN and CDR2 SYDVKM. CDR3 region: CASSLWDRRAEQYF. Here the CDR3 DNA reads TGTGCCAGCAGTTTATGGGACAGGAGGGCCGAGCAGTACTTC.

J is TRBJ2-7 and V is TRBV27; D not resolved. Germline values: CDR1 MNHEY, CDR2 SMNVEV (reference sequence). Trimming cost V 6 bases and J 6 bases, with 24 bases left between them. The CDR3 has 16 amino acids. CDR3 loop: CASRPLSLAETSEQYF. The CDR3 bases are TGTGCCAGCAGACCCCTTTCGCTCGCTGAAACGAGCGAGCAGTACTTC.

In this sample, this clone turned up a few times. V and J are TRBV27 and TRBJ1-6; 10 bases fit TRBD1. Germline V lookup: CDR1 MNHEY, CDR2 SMNVEV (reference sequence). V was pared by 4 bases and J by 6 bases, with 18 bases of the junction left unmatched. The CDR3 covers 20 residues. The CDR3 here is CASSSHLLPWTGGGNSPLHF. CDR3 DNA: TGTGCCAGCAGTTCCCATCTACTCCCATGGACAGGGGGGGGTAATTCACCCCTCCACTTT.